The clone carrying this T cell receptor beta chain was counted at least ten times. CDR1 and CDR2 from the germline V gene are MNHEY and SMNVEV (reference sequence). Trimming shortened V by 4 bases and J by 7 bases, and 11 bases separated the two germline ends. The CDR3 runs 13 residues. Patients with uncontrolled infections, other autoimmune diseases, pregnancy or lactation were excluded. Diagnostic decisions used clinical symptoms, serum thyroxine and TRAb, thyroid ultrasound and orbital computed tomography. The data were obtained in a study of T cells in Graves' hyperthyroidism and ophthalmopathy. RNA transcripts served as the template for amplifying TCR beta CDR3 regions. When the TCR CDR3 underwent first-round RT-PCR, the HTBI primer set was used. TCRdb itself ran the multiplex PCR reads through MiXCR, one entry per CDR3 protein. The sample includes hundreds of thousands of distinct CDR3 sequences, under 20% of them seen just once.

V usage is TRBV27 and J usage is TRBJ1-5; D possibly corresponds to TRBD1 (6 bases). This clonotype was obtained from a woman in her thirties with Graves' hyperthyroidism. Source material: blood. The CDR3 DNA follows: TGTGCCAGCAGTTGGGGGGCCAAGCAGCCCCAGCATTTT. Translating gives CASSWGAKQPQHF.